A selection of T cell receptor beta chains follows, all from one sample in a study of blood T cell repertoires in COVID-19. The assay was immunoSEQ multiplex PCR, and TCRdb's table has in-frame clones only and misses some. The data show 150,000 to 200,000 clones, with 86% seen just once and almost 1% held by the top ten. Sequences were obtained from peripheral blood. These receptors were collected from a man younger than 35 with acute or convalescent COVID-19. CDR3s include the opening cysteine and the closing phenylalanine or tryptophan. The D gene is left open where the match is weak. Size is stated for part of the rows, as once, few or many counts, or as a class when the clone is expanded.

v_gene,abundance,d_gene,j_gene,CDR3nt,CDR3aa
TRBV19,once,-,TRBJ1-3,TGTGCCAGTAGTACAGGGATCTCTGGAAACACCATATATTTT,CASSTGISGNTIYF
TRBV28,-,-,TRBJ1-5,TGTGCCAGCAGGGCCGGGACACTCAATCAGCCCCAGCATTTT,CASRAGTLNQPQHF
TRBV3-1/TRBV3-2,-,TRBD2,TRBJ2-7,TGTGCCAGCAGCCAAGGGGGGGGTGGCCCCTACGAGCAGTACTTC,CASSQGGGGPYEQYF
TRBV5-1,-,-,TRBJ2-2,TGCGCCAGCAGCGGGGGGGCTACCCAAACCGGGGAGCTGTTTTTT,CASSGGATQTGELFF
TRBV6-4,-,-,TRBJ2-3,TGTGCCAGCAGTGACTCCTCAAGGGGGAGCACAGATACGCAGTATTTT,CASSDSSRGSTDTQYF
TRBV9,once,-,TRBJ1-1,TGTGCCAGCAGCGTACCTACCAGGGGGAACACTGAAGCTTTCTTT,CASSVPTRGNTEAFF
TRBV30,-,-,TRBJ1-4,TGTGCCTGGAGTGTACCGACAGGCTCCAATGAAAAACTGTTTTTT,CAWSVPTGSNEKLFF
TRBV7-7,-,-,TRBJ1-2,TGTGCCAGCAGCCCCCGTTCGCGAGGGAGGGACTATGGCTACACCTTC,CASSPRSRGRDYGYTF
TRBV7-8,few,-,TRBJ1-2,TGTGCCAGCAGCTCCGAATATCCAGGGGTCGGGTATGGCTACACCTTC,CASSSEYPGVGYGYTF
TRBV6-2/TRBV6-3,-,-,TRBJ2-5,TGTGCCAGCAGTGTGACACGGGGGATACTTCGGGAGACCCAGTACTTC,CASSVTRGILRETQYF
TRBV20-1,-,TRBD2,TRBJ2-5,TGCAGTGCTGGGGAGGGAGAGACCCAGTACTTC,CSAGEGETQYF
TRBV11-2,-,-,TRBJ1-2,TGTGCCAGCAGCTTTGGGGGCGATGGCTACACCTTC,CASSFGGDGYTF
TRBV25-1,few,-,TRBJ1-3,TGTGCCAGCAGTACAGTGAGTTCTGGAAACACCATATATTTT,CASSTVSSGNTIYF
TRBV3-1/TRBV3-2,-,TRBD1,TRBJ2-1,TGTGCCAGCAGCCCCTTAAGACAGGGGGGGTACAATGAGCAGTTCTTC,CASSPLRQGGYNEQFF
TRBV19,-,TRBD1,TRBJ2-7,TGTGCCAGTAGGAAGGGACAGGGGCCATCCTACGAGCAGTACTTC,CASRKGQGPSYEQYF
TRBV2,-,TRBD2,TRBJ2-5,TGTGCCAGCAGTGAACCACGAACCAGCGGGGGTTCGGGAGAGACCCAGTACTTC,CASSEPRTSGGSGETQYF
TRBV29-1,-,-,TRBJ2-3,TGCAGCTTGGACACCGCCACAGATACGCAGTATTTT,CSLDTATDTQYF
TRBV29-1,-,-,TRBJ2-2,TGCAGCGTCACAGGTGGAACCGGGGAGCTGTTTTTT,CSVTGGTGELFF
TRBV9,-,TRBD2,TRBJ2-1,TGTGCCAGCAGCGTAGTACTCCTCCCGGGGGGGCCCTTGCATGAGCAGTTCTTC,CASSVVLLPGGPLHEQFF
TRBV19,once,-,TRBJ2-5,TGTGCCAGTAGTAACAGGGAAAAAGAGACCCAGTACTTC,CASSNREKETQYF
TRBV30,-,-,TRBJ1-2,TGTGCCTGGAGTACTGGGGACTCTCGAAACTATGGCTACACCTTC,CAWSTGDSRNYGYTF
TRBV10-3,-,-,TRBJ2-7,TGTGCCATCAGTGATATTGCTAGGAGCCTACCAGTGCAGTACTTC,CAISDIARSLPVQYF
TRBV11-3,few,-,TRBJ2-1,TGTGCCAGCAGCTTTGGGGGACAAACTAATGAGCAGTTCTTC,CASSFGGQTNEQFF
TRBV6-5,-,-,TRBJ2-6,TGTGCCAGCAGTCCTACTAGCTCTGGGGCCAACGTCCTGACTTTC,CASSPTSSGANVLTF
TRBV19,-,TRBD1,TRBJ1-2,TGTGCCAGTAGCCCGGACAGGGCCCCCTATGGCTACACCTTC,CASSPDRAPYGYTF
TRBV7-9,-,TRBD1,TRBJ1-4,TGTGCCAGCAGCCCGACAGGGCGGGCTGAAAAACTGTTTTTT,CASSPTGRAEKLFF
TRBV9,-,TRBD1,TRBJ1-6,TGTGCCAGCGGACAGGGCTATAATTCACCCCTCCACTTT,CASGQGYNSPLHF